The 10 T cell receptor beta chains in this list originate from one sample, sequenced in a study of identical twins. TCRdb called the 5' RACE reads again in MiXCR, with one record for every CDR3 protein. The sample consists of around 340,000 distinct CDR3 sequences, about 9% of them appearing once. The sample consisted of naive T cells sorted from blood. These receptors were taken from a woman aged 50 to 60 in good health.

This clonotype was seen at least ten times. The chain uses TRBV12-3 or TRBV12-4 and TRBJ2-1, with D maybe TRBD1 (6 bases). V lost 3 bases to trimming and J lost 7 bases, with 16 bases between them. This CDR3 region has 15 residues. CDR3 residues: CASSFTGSGLNEQFF. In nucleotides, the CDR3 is TGTGCCAGCAGTTTCACAGGGAGTGGGTTAAATGAGCAGTTCTTC.

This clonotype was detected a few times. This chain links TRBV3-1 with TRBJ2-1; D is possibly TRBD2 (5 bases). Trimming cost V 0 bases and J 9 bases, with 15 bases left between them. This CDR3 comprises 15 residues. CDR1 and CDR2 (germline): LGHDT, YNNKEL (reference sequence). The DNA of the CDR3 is TGTGCCAGCAGCCAAGATCCCGGTAGCGATAGTGAGCAGTTCTTC. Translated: CASSQDPGSDSEQFF.

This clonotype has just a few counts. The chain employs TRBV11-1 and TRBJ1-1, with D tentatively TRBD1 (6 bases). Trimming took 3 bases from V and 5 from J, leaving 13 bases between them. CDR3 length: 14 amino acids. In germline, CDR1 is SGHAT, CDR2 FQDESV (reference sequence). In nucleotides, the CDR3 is TGTGCCAGCAGCTTCCAGGGGCCGGGGACTGAAGCTTTCTTT. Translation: CASSFQGPGTEAFF.

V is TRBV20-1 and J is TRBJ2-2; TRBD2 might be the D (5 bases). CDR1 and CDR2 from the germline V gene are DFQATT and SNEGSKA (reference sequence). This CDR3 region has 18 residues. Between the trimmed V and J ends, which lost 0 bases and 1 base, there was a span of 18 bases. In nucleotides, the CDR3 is TGCAGTGCTAGAGACCTAGGTCGGCTAGCAGAGAACACCGGGGAGCTGTTTTTT. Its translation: CSARDLGRLAENTGELFF.

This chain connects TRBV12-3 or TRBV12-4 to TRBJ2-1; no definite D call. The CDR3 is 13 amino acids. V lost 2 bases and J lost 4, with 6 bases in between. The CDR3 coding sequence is TGTGCCAGCAGTTTACGACTTTACAATGAGCAGTTCTTC. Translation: CASSLRLYNEQFF.

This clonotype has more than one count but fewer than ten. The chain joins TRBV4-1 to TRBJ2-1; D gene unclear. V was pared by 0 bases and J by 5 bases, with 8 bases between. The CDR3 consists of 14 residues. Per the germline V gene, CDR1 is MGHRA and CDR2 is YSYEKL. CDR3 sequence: CASSQDPRDNEQFF. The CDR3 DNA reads TGCGCCAGCAGCCAAGATCCTAGGGACAATGAGCAGTTCTTC.

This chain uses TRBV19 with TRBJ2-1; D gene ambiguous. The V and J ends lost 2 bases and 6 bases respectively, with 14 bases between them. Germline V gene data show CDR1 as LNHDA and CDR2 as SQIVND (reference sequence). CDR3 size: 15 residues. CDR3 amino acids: CASSIFGRFFNEQFF. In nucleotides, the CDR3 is TGTGCCAGTAGTATATTTGGGCGGTTCTTCAATGAGCAGTTCTTC.

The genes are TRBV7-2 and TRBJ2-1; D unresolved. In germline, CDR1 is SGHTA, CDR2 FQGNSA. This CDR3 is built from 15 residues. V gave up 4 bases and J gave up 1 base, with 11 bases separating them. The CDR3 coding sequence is TGTGCCAGCAGCTCCCCGGGCAGGTCCTACAATGAGCAGTTCTTC. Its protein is CASSSPGRSYNEQFF.

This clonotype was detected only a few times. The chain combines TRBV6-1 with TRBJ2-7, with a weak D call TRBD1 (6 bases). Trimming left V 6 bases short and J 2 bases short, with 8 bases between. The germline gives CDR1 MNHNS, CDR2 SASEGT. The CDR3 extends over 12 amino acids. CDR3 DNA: TGTGCCAGCAGAGGGACACCCTACGAGCAGTACGTC. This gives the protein CASRGTPYEQYV.

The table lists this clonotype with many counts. The CDR3 sequence is CATSDLGTALMNEQFF. The CDR3 coding sequence is TGTGCCACCAGTGATTTGGGGACGGCCCTTATGAATGAGCAGTTCTTC. The V gene is TRBV24-1, the J gene TRBJ2-1; D tentatively fits TRBD1 or TRBD2 (5 bases each). This CDR3 has 16 amino acids. Germline V gene lookup returns CDR1 KGHDR and CDR2 SFDVKD. V gave up 0 bases and J gave up 7 bases, with 15 bases separating them.